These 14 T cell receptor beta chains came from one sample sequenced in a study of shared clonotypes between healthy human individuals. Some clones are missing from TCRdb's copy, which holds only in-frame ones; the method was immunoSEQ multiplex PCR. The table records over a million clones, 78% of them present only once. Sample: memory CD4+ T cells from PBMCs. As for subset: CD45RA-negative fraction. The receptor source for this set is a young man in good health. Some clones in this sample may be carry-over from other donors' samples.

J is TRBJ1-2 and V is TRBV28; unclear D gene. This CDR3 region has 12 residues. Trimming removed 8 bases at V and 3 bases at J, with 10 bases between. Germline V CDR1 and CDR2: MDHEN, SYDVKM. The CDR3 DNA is TGTGCCAGCGAACGTACAGACTATGGCTACACCTTC. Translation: CASERTDYGYTF.

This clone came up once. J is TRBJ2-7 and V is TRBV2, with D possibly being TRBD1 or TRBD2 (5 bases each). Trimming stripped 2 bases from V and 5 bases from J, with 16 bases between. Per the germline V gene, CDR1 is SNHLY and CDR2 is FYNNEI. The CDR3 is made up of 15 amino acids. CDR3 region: CASSELVGTRHEQYF. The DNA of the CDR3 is TGTGCCAGCAGTGAATTGGTAGGGACCCGTCACGAGCAGTACTTC.

The CDR3 reads CASSWQGDQPQHF. CDR3 nucleotides: TGTGCCAGTAGTTGGCAGGGGGATCAGCCCCAGCATTTT. The rearrangement joins TRBV19 to TRBJ1-5; TRBD1 matches 7 bases. Trimming cost V 5 bases and J 5 bases; bases outside gene matches: 3. Germline V gene data show CDR1 as LNHDA and CDR2 as SQIVND (reference sequence). The CDR3 has 13 amino acids.

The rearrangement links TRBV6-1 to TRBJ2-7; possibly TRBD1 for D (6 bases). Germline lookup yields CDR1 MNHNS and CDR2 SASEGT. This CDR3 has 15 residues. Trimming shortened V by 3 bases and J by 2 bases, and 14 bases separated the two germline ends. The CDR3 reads CASSDRDRTAYEQYF. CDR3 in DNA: TGTGCCAGCAGTGACCGAGACAGGACCGCCTACGAGCAGTACTTC.

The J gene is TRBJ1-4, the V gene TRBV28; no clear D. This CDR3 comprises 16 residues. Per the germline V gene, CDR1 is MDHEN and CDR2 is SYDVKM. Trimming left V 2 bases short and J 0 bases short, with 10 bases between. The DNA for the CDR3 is TGTGCCAGCAGTTTAGCGGCCGGTCCAACTAATGAAAAACTGTTTTTT. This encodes CASSLAAGPTNEKLFF.

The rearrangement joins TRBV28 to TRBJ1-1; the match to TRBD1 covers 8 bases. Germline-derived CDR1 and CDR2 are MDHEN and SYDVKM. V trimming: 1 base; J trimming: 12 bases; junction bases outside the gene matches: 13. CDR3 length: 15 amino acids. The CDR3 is CASSLYAGTGWFPFF. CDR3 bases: TGTGCCAGCAGTTTATATGCAGGGACAGGTTGGTTCCCTTTCTTT.

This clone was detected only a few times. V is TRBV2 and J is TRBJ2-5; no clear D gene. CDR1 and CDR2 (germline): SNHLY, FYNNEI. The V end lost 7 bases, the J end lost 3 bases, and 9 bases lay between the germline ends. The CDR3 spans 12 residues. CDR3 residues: CASIGSEETQYF. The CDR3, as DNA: TGTGCCAGCATCGGCAGCGAAGAGACCCAGTACTTC.

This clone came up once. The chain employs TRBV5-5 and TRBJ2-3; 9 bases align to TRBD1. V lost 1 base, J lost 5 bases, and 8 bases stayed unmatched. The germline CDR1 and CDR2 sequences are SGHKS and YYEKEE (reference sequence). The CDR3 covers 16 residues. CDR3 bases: TGTGCCAGCAGCTTGCGACCCGGGACAGGGTTAGATACGCAGTATTTT. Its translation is CASSLRPGTGLDTQYF.

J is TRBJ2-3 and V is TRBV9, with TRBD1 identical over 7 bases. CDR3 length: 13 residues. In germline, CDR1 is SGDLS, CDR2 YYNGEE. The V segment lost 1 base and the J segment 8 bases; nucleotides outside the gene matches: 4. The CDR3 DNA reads TGTGCCAGCAGCGTACAGGGGGTGGGTACGCAGTATTTT. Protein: CASSVQGVGTQYF.

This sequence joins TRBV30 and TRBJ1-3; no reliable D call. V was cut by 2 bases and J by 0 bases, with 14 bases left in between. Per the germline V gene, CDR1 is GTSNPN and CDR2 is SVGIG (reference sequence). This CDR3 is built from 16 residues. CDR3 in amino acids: CAWSTLPGYSGNTIYF. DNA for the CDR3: TGTGCCTGGAGTACCCTCCCCGGCTACTCTGGAAACACCATATATTTT.

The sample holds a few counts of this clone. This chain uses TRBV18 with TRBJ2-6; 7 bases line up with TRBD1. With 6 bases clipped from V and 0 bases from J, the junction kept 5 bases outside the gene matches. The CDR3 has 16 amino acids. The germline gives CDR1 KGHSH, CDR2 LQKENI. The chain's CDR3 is CASSTGVLSGANVLTF. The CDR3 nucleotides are TGTGCCAGCTCCACAGGGGTCCTCTCTGGGGCCAACGTCCTGACTTTC.

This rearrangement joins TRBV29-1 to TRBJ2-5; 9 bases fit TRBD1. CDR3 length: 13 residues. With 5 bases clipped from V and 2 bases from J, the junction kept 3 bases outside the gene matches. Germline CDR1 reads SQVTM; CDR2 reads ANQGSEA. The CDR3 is CSVTGGGQETQYF. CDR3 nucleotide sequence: TGCAGCGTTACAGGGGGCGGGCAAGAGACCCAGTACTTC.

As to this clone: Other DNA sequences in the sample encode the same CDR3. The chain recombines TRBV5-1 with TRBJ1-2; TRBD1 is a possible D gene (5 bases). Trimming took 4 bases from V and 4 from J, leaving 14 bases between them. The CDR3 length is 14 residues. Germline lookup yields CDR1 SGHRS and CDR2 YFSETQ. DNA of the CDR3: TGCGCCAGCAGCCTGGGGCAGGGCGCCTATGGCTACACCTTC. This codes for CASSLGQGAYGYTF. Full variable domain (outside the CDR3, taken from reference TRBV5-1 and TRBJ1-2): KAGVTQTPRYLIKTRGQQVTLSCSPISGHRSVSWYQQTPGQGLQFLFEYFSETQRNKGNFPGRFSGRQFSNSRSEMNVSTLELGDSALYLCASSLGQGAYGYTFGSGTRLTVV.

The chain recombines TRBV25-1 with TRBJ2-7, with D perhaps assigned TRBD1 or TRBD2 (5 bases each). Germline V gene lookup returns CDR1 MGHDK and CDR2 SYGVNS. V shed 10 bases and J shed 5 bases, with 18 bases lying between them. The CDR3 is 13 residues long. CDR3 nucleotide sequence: TGTGCCACTTGTCCCCGGGGCCGGGACGAGCAGTACTTC. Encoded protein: CATCPRGRDEQYF.